The rows below give T cell receptor beta chains drawn from one sample of a study of OX40 agonist ivuxolimab in advanced cancers. Generated by immunoSEQ multiplex PCR, the TCRdb table keeps only in-frame clones and is missing some. The sample contains more than 70,000 clones, roughly 85% of which appear only once. Sequencing used CD4+ or CD8+ T cells sorted from blood, obtained in a trial of the OX40 agonist ivuxolimab. Source of these receptors: an adult with an advanced solid tumor such as melanoma, head and neck, liver or kidney cancer. The CDR3 runs from the conserved cysteine through the conserved F or W. A D gene is named only where the DNA matches it firmly.

J gene | V gene | D gene | CDR3 protein | CDR3 DNA
TRBJ2-1 | TRBV5-1 | NA | CASSLGQNSYNEQFF | TGCGCCAGCAGCCTAGGACAAAACTCCTACAATGAGCAGTTCTTC
TRBJ2-3 | TRBV6-1 | NA | CATGYRTTDTQYF | TGTGCCACAGGGTACAGGACCACAGATACGCAGTATTTT
TRBJ2-3 | TRBV7-2 | TRBD1 | CASSFLGQGASDTQYF | TGTGCCAGCAGCTTCCTCGGGCAGGGGGCATCAGATACGCAGTATTTT
TRBJ2-7 | TRBV13 | TRBD2 | CASSSPGTSGYEQYF | TGTGCCAGCAGCTCTCCCGGGACTAGCGGCTACGAGCAGTACTTC
TRBJ2-7 | TRBV5-1 | NA | CASSTMLGGSSYEQYF | TGCGCCAGCAGCACTATGCTTGGGGGGAGCTCCTACGAGCAGTACTTC
TRBJ2-2 | TRBV4-1 | NA | CASSQGLGTGTGELFF | TGCGCCAGCAGCCAAGGTCTGGGGACGGGCACCGGGGAGCTGTTTTTT
TRBJ1-6 | TRBV5-4 | TRBD1 | CASSLDKGAGSPLHF | TGTGCCAGCAGCTTGGATAAGGGGGCAGGTTCACCCCTCCACTTT
TRBJ2-3 | TRBV7-8 | TRBD2 | CASSPLGSGSPTDTQYF | TGTGCCAGCAGCCCACTGGGTAGCGGGTCCCCCACAGATACGCAGTATTTT
TRBJ2-7 | TRBV30 | TRBD2 | CAWRLGLAGAGGEQYF | TGTGCCTGGAGACTAGGGCTAGCGGGAGCCGGAGGGGAGCAGTACTTC
TRBJ2-5 | TRBV7-2 | NA | CASSPRETQYF | TGTGCCAGCAGCCCCAGAGAGACCCAGTACTTC
TRBJ2-3 | TRBV11-2 | NA | CASSHSGGPSTDTQYF | TGTGCCAGCAGCCATTCCGGGGGGCCTAGCACAGATACGCAGTATTTT
TRBJ1-3 | TRBV10-2 | NA | CASIARTGNTIYF | TGCGCCAGCATCGCAAGGACGGGAAACACCATATATTTT
TRBJ1-1 | TRBV5-1 | NA | CASSLASGGGTEAFF | TGCGCCAGCAGCTTGGCCTCAGGCGGGGGCACTGAAGCTTTCTTT
TRBJ2-1 | TRBV21-1 | NA | CASSSQDLYNEQFF | TGTGCCAGCAGCTCGCAGGACTTATACAATGAGCAGTTCTTC
TRBJ2-4 | TRBV29-1 | TRBD1 | CSVEKQIGTGVLDKNIQYF | TGCAGCGTTGAGAAACAAATAGGGACAGGGGTTCTTGACAAAAACATTCAGTACTTC
TRBJ2-3 | TRBV1 | NA | CTSSQDRSTSGPSTDTQYF | TGCACCAGCAGCCAAGATCGTTCGACTAGCGGGCCCTCCACAGATACGCAGTATTTT